These 6 T cell receptor beta chains were all obtained from the same sample, sequenced in a study of T cells after yellow fever vaccination (dated by TCRdb to between 2018 and 2021). Explained via the paper, the treatment or condition label denotes: live attenuated yellow fever vaccine strain. The method behind the library was 5' RACE. For sequencing, an Illumina HiSeq 2500 was employed. The public reads were quality trimmed at Q25 with fastp and then assembled into clones with MiXCR by TCRdb, keeping productive beta chains. All rows with the same CDR3 protein become a single entry with the most common DNA and genes. The sample has 300,000 to 400,000 distinct CDR3 sequences on record, 8.7% of them singletons. The ten top clones hold more than 15% of the sample. The starting material was PBMCs, obtained on the day of the first yellow fever vaccination. The receptors derive from a man between 18 and 35 years old who received the YFV17D yellow fever vaccine.

This clonotype was detected only a few times. The gene calls are TRBV12-3 or TRBV12-4 and TRBJ2-3, with 9 bases fitting TRBD2. CDR3 length equals 16 residues. Losses at the gene ends were 4 bases for V and 0 bases for J; bases not matched to a gene: 5. This chain's CDR3 is CASSSTTSGSTDTQYF. Here the CDR3 DNA reads TGTGCCAGCAGTTCAACGACTAGCGGTAGCACAGATACGCAGTATTTT.

The chain couples TRBV5-6 to TRBJ2-1; either TRBD1 or TRBD2 may supply D (5 bases each). CDR1 and CDR2 from the germline V gene are SGHDT and YYEEEE. This CDR3 has 16 residues. The V end was cut by 4 bases, the J end by 9 bases, with 23 bases between. The CDR3 DNA reads TGTGCCAGCAGCGGGACCGGGACCCTAGGAGGAGCTGAGCAGTTCTTC. Translating gives CASSGTGTLGGAEQFF.

This clonotype was found a few times. J is TRBJ2-2 and V is TRBV2, with D uncertain. The CDR3 runs to 13 residues. The V end was cut by 3 bases, the J end by 3 bases, with 5 bases between. Germline CDR1 reads SNHLY; CDR2 reads FYNNEI. The CDR3 reads CASSDDYTGELFF. CDR3 nucleotide sequence: TGTGCCAGCAGTGACGACTACACCGGGGAGCTGTTTTTT.

This clonotype appeared a few times. The chain joins TRBV27 to TRBJ1-2, with TRBD1 matching 7 bases. The CDR3 extends over 14 amino acids. V shed 7 bases and J 8 bases; nucleotides not matched to a gene: 13. The germline V gene has CDR1 MNHEY and CDR2 SMNVEV (reference sequence). The DNA for the CDR3 is TGTGCCAGCAAACCCCAAGACAGGGCAAGAGGCTACACCTTC. This gives the protein CASKPQDRARGYTF.

A note on this clonotype: The junction does not match germline at one end; this may be a read error. The rearrangement links TRBV3-1 to TRBJ2-1; TRBD1 or TRBD2 may be the D gene (5 bases each). There are 12 residues in the CDR3. The germline V gene has CDR1 LGHDT and CDR2 YNNKEL (reference sequence). The CDR3 spells CASSQEGRKAVF. CDR3 nucleotides: TGTGCCAGCAGCCAAGAGGGACGGAAGGCGGTCTTC.

The rearrangement uses TRBV29-1 and TRBJ2-7; D gene ambiguous. The CDR3 totals 12 residues. V lost 5 bases to trimming and J lost 4 bases, with 12 bases between them. Germline V gives CDR1 SQVTM, CDR2 ANQGSEA. CDR3 sequence reads: CSVQKARYEQYV. The CDR3 bases are TGCAGCGTTCAAAAGGCCAGATACGAGCAGTACGTC.